This T cell receptor beta chain was captured in a study of blood T cell repertoires in COVID-19 (dated by TCRdb to about 2020). Looking at the study overall: Samples covering the acute and convalescent phases of COVID-19 were provided by collaborators in the United States, Italy and Spain. Samples came from the ongoing ImmuneRACE study (first 160 participants) plus 1,254 subjects from 6 global collaborators. Sample metadata almost always included a de-identified subject ID, COVID-19 status, age in years and sex. The repertoires were released in a freely available public database intended as a resource for research on the immune response to SARS-CoV-2. Deeply sampled blood TCRbeta repertoires from subjects exposed to, actively infected with, or recovered from COVID-19 were included in the dataset. HLA class I and class II types, where available, came from metadata supplied by the sample provider rather than from assay-based typing. The prospective study material was composed of cDNA or gDNA derived from T cells, B-cell-depleted T cells, or PBMCs. Beyond this particular receptor, the publication reports: The quantity of clinical and demographic metadata differed by source and by participant and was supplied without curation.

TCRbeta CDR3 regions were amplified from genomic DNA by means of the immunoSEQ Assay, a bias-controlled multiplex PCR. In the source study's methods: The number of nucleated cells in each sample was estimated from the amplification of reference gene primers within the assay. To quantify the absolute abundance of each unique TCRbeta CDR3 rearrangement, sequence reads were collapsed and filtered. For each sample, productive Simpson clonality was calculated as the square root of Simpson's diversity index over productive rearrangements. TCRdb took over this immuneACCESS table, retaining in-frame rearrangements with V and J assigned. Such tables are incomplete; in checked studies, under half of the missing clones stem from an unresolved V gene, and the remainder is unexplained. V, J and clone size were drawn from that table, and D and trimming were deduced from the DNA. The sample data list under 250,000 clones, and around 80% of these were observed just once. 10% to 15% of the sample rests with the top ten.

Whole blood was collected in K2EDTA tubes by collaborating institutions according to the institutions' own protocols. For TCRbeta analysis, collaborators shipped samples in one of three forms: frozen whole blood, isolated PBMCs, or DNA extracted from either of those sample types. The CDR3 runs 15 amino acids, cysteine and phenylalanine included. Only CDR3 DNA is held: 45 bases, read in frame from base 1. The trim is 4 bases for V and 4 bases for J, with a gap of 12 bases between the germline ends. CDR1 KGHDR and CDR2 SFDVKD are derived from the germline V gene. To note about this clone: The antigen it recognizes is unknown. Per-nucleotide qualities are absent, and no much larger clonotype sits a single base away.

Source material: peripheral blood. This sequence was found in a woman in her thirties or forties with acute or convalescent COVID-19. The chain is assembled from TRBV24-1 and TRBJ2-2, and the D gene may be TRBD1, 6 bases matching. The CDR3 region: CATSDRGHPTGELFF. The nucleotide sequence is given as TGTGCCACCAGTGACCGGGGACACCCCACCGGGGAGCTGTTTTTT.